This T cell receptor (beta chain) was sequenced for a study of CD8+ T cells in alopecia areata (dated 2018 in TCRdb). The study in broad terms: Treated patients were enrolled in an open-label pilot trial of oral tofacitinib at 5 to 10 mg twice daily for moderate-to-severe alopecia areata. Scalp clonality was compared among normal scalp (n=4), patchy alopecia areata scalp (n=8), and alopecia totalis/universalis scalp (n=8). The study used high-throughput TCRbeta sequencing to examine T cell clonal expansion in alopecia areata, in both the C3H/HeJ mouse model and human patients. TCRbeta CDR3 regions were amplified by immunoSEQ multiplex PCR with 35 Vbeta forward and 13 Jbeta reverse primers. Tofacitinib was administered for 6 to 18 months, and 6 months of follow-up off drug were then conducted to assess delayed response and recurrence. Biopsies were taken from tofacitinib-treated patients at baseline and again at 4 and 24 weeks into treatment, and several of those patients also had a later scalp biopsy. RNA was extracted with the PAXgene miRNA kit for fixed scalp, the miRNeasy kit for PBMCs, and the RNeasy kit for mouse skin. On the human side, TCRbeta sequencing was run on scalp tissue and on sorted CD4+ and CD8+ peripheral blood T cells from healthy controls and from alopecia areata patients with either patchy or totalis/universalis disease. For the treated patients, the SALT score, which quantifies what percentage of scalp surface area is affected, served as the measure of disease severity.

The time point label, read with the paper, signifies: around 4 weeks on oral tofacitinib. Reading the label with the study, this specimen's treatment or condition is: oral pan-JAK inhibitor, 5-10 mg twice daily. Lesional scalp punch biopsies and peripheral blood were collected from alopecia areata patients. PBMCs were isolated by density centrifugation and stained for CD3, CD4 and CD8, after which CD4+ and CD8+ T cells were sorted on a FACSAria. The investigation overall reported the following: Because the treated cohort was small and had just a single nonresponder, larger studies are needed to establish links between baseline CD8+ expansion and response. During tofacitinib treatment, many expanded lesional clones stuck around in both scalp and blood, and this persistence may partly explain why relapse happens after treatment is stopped. Compared with normal scalp, lesional scalp had higher clonality and more expanded CD8+ clones, particularly in alopecia totalis/universalis, a pattern that suggests antigenic drive. Unlike mouse skin, which is dominated by gammadelta T cells, normal human skin has resident alphabeta T cells that are also sequenced, and this complicates analysis of the scalp TCR repertoire. Shared TCR sequences between patients were less evident than in mice, which may be partly attributable to HLA diversity in the patient population. Scalp clonality and the number of expanded CD8+ clones among the top 100 scalp clones were significantly decreased by tofacitinib.

Worth noting for this clone: The specificity of this receptor is unknown. Base qualities were left out, and no much larger clone turns up one base away.

The library was produced with the immunoSEQ multiplex PCR assay. RNA was extracted from all samples and reverse transcribed into cDNA, which served as template for TCR sequencing. SuperScript III was used to make first-strand cDNA, primed with a 2:1 mix of oligo-dT and random hexamers. A synthetic immune receptor repertoire was used to measure amplification bias, and any remaining bias was corrected computationally. For the original study's pipeline: After raw reads were preprocessed to remove errors, the CDR3 was defined following IMGT conventions as running from the conserved cysteine to phenylalanine. To get clonality, Shannon entropy was normalized by log2 of the number of productive unique TCRs and the result was subtracted from 1. Scalp TCRbeta sequences were cross-referenced with sorted blood CD4 and CD8 repertoires so that the CD4 or CD8 identity of scalp clones could be inferred. TCRdb obtained this table from immuneACCESS and retained in-frame rearrangements with V and J assigned. These tables miss some clones; where compared with another copy, unresolved V genes account for less than half of the shortfall, and the remainder is unexplained. Clone size and V and J calls were adopted from that table, with D and trimming inferred from the DNA. The sample table records 130,000 or so clones; 61% of these occur just once. 4.5% to 6% of the sample goes to the ten largest clones.

V drops 7 bases and J drops 3 bases, leaving 11 bases in between. The germline V gene encodes CDR1 SNHLY and CDR2 FYNNEI. The CDR3 covers 13 residues, taking in both the cysteine and the phenylalanine. Of all the DNA, just the CDR3 is kept, 39 bases in frame from base 1. This receptor chain uses TRBV2 and TRBJ2-3; the D gene cannot be resolved reliably. This sequence was found in a human donor with alopecia areata. The sequencing here drew on CD4+ T cells sorted from blood, taken at week 4, from a patient treated with tofacitinib. This receptor has the CDR3 CASTRSQTDTQYF. The nucleotide sequence reads TGTGCCAGCACTCGCTCGCAAACAGATACGCAGTATTTT.